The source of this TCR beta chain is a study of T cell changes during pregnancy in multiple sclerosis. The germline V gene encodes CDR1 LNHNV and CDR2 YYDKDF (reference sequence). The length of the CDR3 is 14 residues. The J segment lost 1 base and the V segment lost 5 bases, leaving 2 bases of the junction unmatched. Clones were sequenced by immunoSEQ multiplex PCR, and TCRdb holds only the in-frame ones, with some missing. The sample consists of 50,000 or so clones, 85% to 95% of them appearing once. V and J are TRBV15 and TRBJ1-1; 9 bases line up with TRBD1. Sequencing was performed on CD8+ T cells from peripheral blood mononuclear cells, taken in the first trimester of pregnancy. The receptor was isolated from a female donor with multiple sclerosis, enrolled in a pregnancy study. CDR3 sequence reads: CATSRDRANTEAFF. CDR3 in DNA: TGTGCCACCAGCCGGGACAGGGCGAACACTGAAGCTTTCTTT.